The 24 T cell receptor beta chains given below trace back to one sample, sequenced in a study of blood T cell repertoires in COVID-19. TCRdb's copy holds only in-frame clones and misses some; the assay was immunoSEQ multiplex PCR. The sample gives tens of thousands of clones, roughly 80% of which show up once; 25% to 30% is in the top ten. The specimen sequenced was peripheral blood. The receptors were sampled from a woman in her 70s with acute or convalescent COVID-19.

V and J are TRBV4-3 and TRBJ2-1, with TRBD1 as a possible D gene (6 bases). CDR1 and CDR2 (germline): LGHNA, YSLEER. The CDR3 extends over 12 amino acids. The V gene lost 3 bases and the J gene lost 8 bases, with 8 bases spanning the gap. CDR3 bases: TGCGCCAGCAGCCAGAACAGGGATGAGCAGTTCTTC. This codes for CASSQNRDEQFF.

The chain couples TRBV3-1 (or the pseudogene TRBV3-2) to TRBJ1-4, with a possible D match to TRBD1 (5 bases). Germline CDR1 and CDR2: LGHDT and YNNKEL (reference sequence). The CDR3 covers 15 residues. V gave up 0 bases and J gave up 8 bases, with 13 bases separating them. The CDR3 loop reads CASSQEGALREKLFF. CDR3 coding DNA: TGTGCCAGCAGCCAAGAAGGGGCCCTTCGAGAAAAACTGTTTTTT.

The chain employs TRBV18 and TRBJ2-1; 9 positions match TRBD1. Germline V gives CDR1 KGHSH, CDR2 LQKENI. The CDR3 is 16 residues long. Trimming removed 6 bases from V and 7 bases from J; junction bases left unmatched: 13. CDR3 bases: TGTGCCAGCTCCATGAAGACAGGGGGTAATCGGAATGAGCAGTTCTTC. Translated, it gives CASSMKTGGNRNEQFF.

V is TRBV9 and J is TRBJ2-5; a weak D match, TRBD2 (6 bases). The CDR3 has 13 amino acids. Deletions cut 7 bases from V and 7 bases from J, with 17 bases between. Germline V gene lookup returns CDR1 SGDLS and CDR2 YYNGEE. CDR3 coding DNA: TGTGCCAGCGGACGCGGGGACGGGACGACCCAGTACTTC. This translates into CASGRGDGTTQYF.

The chain joins TRBV24-1 to TRBJ1-1; D gene unclear. Trimming removed 4 bases at V and 3 bases at J, with 8 bases between. Germline CDR1 KGHDR, CDR2 SFDVKD. The CDR3 covers 13 residues. CDR3 DNA sequence: TGTGCCACCAGTGACCGTACGGACACTGAAGCTTTCTTT. This encodes CATSDRTDTEAFF.

This clone was recorded once. The J gene is TRBJ1-1, the V gene TRBV27; weak D call: TRBD1 (5 bases). V lost 7 bases, J lost 1 base, and 10 bases lay in between. This CDR3 contains 13 residues. Germline CDR1 and CDR2: MNHEY and SMNVEV (reference sequence). CDR3 sequence reads: CASTRASNTEAFF. CDR3 sequence (DNA): TGTGCCAGCACCAGGGCGTCGAACACTGAAGCTTTCTTT.

V and J are TRBV20-1 and TRBJ1-1; tentative D call: TRBD1 (6 bases). Germline CDR1 is DFQATT and CDR2 is SNEGSKA (reference sequence). The CDR3 spans 11 residues. Trimming removed 5 bases from V and 5 bases from J, with 9 bases in between. The CDR3 nucleotides are TGCAGTGCTCGGGACATTACTGAAGCTTTCTTT. As protein: CSARDITEAFF.

The chain recombines TRBV20-1 with TRBJ2-5; D is ambiguous. The CDR3 length is 11 residues. V lost 3 bases and J 5 bases, leaving 7 bases between the germline ends. CDR1 and CDR2 from the germline V gene are DFQATT and SNEGSKA (reference sequence). The CDR3 sequence: CSARSLETQYF. The DNA of the CDR3 is TGCAGTGCTAGGTCCTTGGAGACCCAGTACTTC.

This clone has more than one count but fewer than ten. The V and J genes are TRBV5-1 and TRBJ2-7; 8 positions match TRBD1. V shed 0 bases, J shed 3 bases, and the junction held 5 bases outside the gene matches. CDR3 length: 15 residues. The germline V gene has CDR1 SGHRS and CDR2 YFSETQ. CDR3 sequence: CASSLEPGGFYEQYF. The CDR3 nucleotides are TGCGCCAGCAGCTTGGAGCCAGGGGGCTTCTACGAGCAGTACTTC.

This clone was detected ten times or more. This sequence joins TRBV7-2 and TRBJ2-7; TRBD2 is a possible D gene (6 bases). The CDR3 totals 14 residues. Germline V CDR1 and CDR2: SGHTA, FQGNSA. V lost 0 bases to trimming and J lost 2 bases, with 8 bases between them. The CDR3 reads CASSLAGGTYEQYF. CDR3 nucleotide sequence: TGTGCCAGCAGCTTAGCGGGGGGAACCTACGAGCAGTACTTC.

This chain links TRBV30 with TRBJ2-3; 9 nucleotides agree with TRBD1. Germline assignment: CDR1 GTSNPN and CDR2 SVGIG (reference sequence). The CDR3 extends over 16 amino acids. Trimming cost V 0 bases and J 2 bases; bases outside gene matches: 6. The CDR3 nucleotides read TGTGCCTGGAGTGTTCCCGGGACAGGGTTCACAGATACGCAGTATTTT. Translation: CAWSVPGTGFTDTQYF.

The chain's CDR3 is CASSDRGINEQYF. CDR3 bases: TGTGCCAGTTCCGACAGGGGTATCAACGAGCAGTACTTC. V is TRBV19 and J is TRBJ2-7; TRBD1 agrees at 8 bases. The V and J ends lost 8 bases and 5 bases, in that order; junction bases with no gene match: 8. CDR3 size: 13 residues. CDR1 LNHDA and CDR2 SQIVND come from the germline V gene (reference sequence). Using reference TRBV19 and TRBJ2-7 for the parts outside the CDR3, the full variable domain is DGGITQSPKYLFRKEGQNVTLSCEQNLNHDAMYWYRQDPGQGLRLIYYSQIVNDFQKGDIAEGYSVSREKKESFPLTVTSAQKNPTAFYLCASSDRGINEQYFGPGTRLTVT.

The J gene is TRBJ1-3, the V gene TRBV29-1; the D is unclear. Germline lookup yields CDR1 SQVTM and CDR2 ANQGSEA. V was pared by 2 bases and J by 4 bases, with 9 bases between. The length of the CDR3 is 13 residues. The CDR3 loop is CSVETVSGNTIYF. The CDR3 DNA reads as TGCAGCGTTGAAACTGTCTCAGGAAACACCATATATTTT.

The chain couples TRBV5-1 to TRBJ2-3, with D unresolved. The germline gives CDR1 SGHRS, CDR2 YFSETQ. V lost 10 bases to trimming and J lost 0 bases, with 18 bases between them. The CDR3 extends over 15 amino acids. The CDR3 DNA is TGCGCCGGTAGACTGGGTGCAACTAGCACAGATACGCAGTATTTT. Protein: CAGRLGATSTDTQYF.

V is TRBV6-6 and J is TRBJ2-1; 7 bases map to TRBD1. The ends lost 6 bases at V and 7 bases at J; junction bases unmatched: 3. Germline CDR1 MNHNY, CDR2 SVGAGI (reference sequence). CDR3 length: 12 residues. The DNA for the CDR3 is TGTGCCAGCAGCTTACAGGGGAATGAGCAGTTCTTC. Its protein is CASSLQGNEQFF.

This clone was picked up one time. The chain carries TRBV28 and TRBJ1-5; D is perhaps TRBD1 (5 bases). V shed 6 bases and J shed 5 bases, with 14 bases lying between them. CDR3 length: 14 amino acids. Germline-derived CDR1 and CDR2 are MDHEN and SYDVKM. This CDR3 is CASRTPGYHQPQHF. CDR3 nucleotide sequence: TGTGCCAGCAGGACTCCAGGGTATCATCAGCCCCAGCATTTT.

The chain employs TRBV18 and TRBJ2-3; 12 nucleotides match TRBD2. The J segment lost 2 bases and the V segment lost 1 base, leaving 13 bases of the junction unmatched. CDR1 and CDR2 from the germline V gene are KGHSH and LQKENI. The CDR3 covers 20 residues. CDR3 protein: CASSPQFGRLAGAPTDTQYF. DNA of the CDR3: TGTGCCAGCTCACCACAATTTGGGAGACTAGCGGGGGCCCCCACAGATACGCAGTATTTT.

This clone came up a few times. The CDR3 DNA is TGTGCCAGCAGCTATACGTCGTGGGGAGGGTACGAGCAGTACTTC. Its translation is CASSYTSWGGYEQYF. This chain links TRBV7-2 with TRBJ2-7; 7 bases are a match to TRBD2. The germline V gene has CDR1 SGHTA and CDR2 FQGNSA. The CDR3 length is 15 residues. The junction had 10 bases not matched to a gene; V was cut back by 4 bases and J by 4 bases.

For the CDR3, the DNA is TGTGCCAGCAGCCTCTCTAAGGCAGGGAACACTGAAGCTTTCTTT. It codes for CASSLSKAGNTEAFF. The J gene is TRBJ1-1, the V gene TRBV28; D unresolved. CDR3 length: 15 amino acids. V lost 6 bases and J 1 base, leaving 15 bases between the germline ends. The germline V gene has CDR1 MDHEN and CDR2 SYDVKM.

CDR3 nucleotide sequence: TGTGCCAGCAGTTATGGGAGGGTCGGCACTGAAGCTTTCTTT. Amino acids: CASSYGRVGTEAFF. The chain recombines TRBV6-6 with TRBJ1-1; D remains unclear. Germline CDR1 MNHNY, CDR2 SVGAGI (reference sequence). This CDR3 is 14 amino acids long. V was cut by 3 bases and J by 4 bases, with 12 bases left in between.

This clone has only one observation. This sequence joins TRBV3-1 (or the pseudogene TRBV3-2) and TRBJ1-5; D is uncertain. CDR3 length: 15 residues. CDR1 and CDR2 (germline): LGHDT, YNNKEL (reference sequence). Trimming pared 1 base from V and 0 bases from J, leaving 7 bases between. The CDR3 here is CASSQGPYSNQPQHF. The CDR3 DNA follows: TGTGCCAGCAGCCAAGGTCCGTATAGCAATCAGCCCCAGCATTTT.

As DNA, the CDR3 is TGTGCCAGCAGCGAATACGGGATCAGGGGTACCACAGATACGCAGTATTTT. Translation: CASSEYGIRGTTDTQYF. The chain employs TRBV6-1 and TRBJ2-3, with D maybe TRBD1 (6 bases). Between the trimmed V and J ends, which lost 6 bases and 2 bases, there was a span of 21 bases. The CDR3 loop spans 17 amino acids. The V gene's germline CDR1 is MNHNS and CDR2 SASEGT.

This chain connects TRBV27 to TRBJ1-5; maybe TRBD1 (6 bases). Deletions cut 6 bases from V and 1 base from J, with 13 bases between. CDR1 and CDR2 from the germline V gene are MNHEY and SMNVEV (reference sequence). The CDR3 sequence is 15 residues long. The CDR3 region is CASSPSRGSNQPQHF. CDR3 sequence (DNA): TGTGCCAGCAGCCCGTCAAGGGGGAGCAATCAGCCCCAGCATTTT.

This chain connects TRBV12-3 or TRBV12-4 to TRBJ2-7; no reliable D call. The CDR3 extends over 12 amino acids. With 6 bases removed from V and 2 bases from J, the gap between germline ends came to 8 bases. The CDR3: CASRLGAYEQYF. CDR3 DNA sequence: TGTGCCAGCAGGCTAGGAGCCTACGAGCAGTACTTC.